These 10 T cell receptor beta chains originate from one sample sequenced in a study of cytomegalovirus exposure and HLA in healthy donors. The PCR used 60 Vbeta and 13 Jbeta primers. Measured with immunoSEQ multiplex PCR; TCRdb has only the in-frame clones, and not every one. This sample yields roughly 130,000 clones, of which 74% are seen a single time; 4.3% belongs to the top ten. The sequenced sample was PBMCs. The receptors here all came from a man in his late teens or twenties in good health and CMV-seropositive.

The chain uses TRBV5-1 and TRBJ2-1; D is perhaps TRBD2 (6 bases). The length of the CDR3 is 14 residues. Looked up from germline, CDR1 is SGHRS and CDR2 is YFSETQ. V lost 8 bases, J lost 8 bases, and 20 bases lay in between. CDR3: CASRRRADVYEQFF. The CDR3 nucleotides read TGCGCCAGTCGGAGGAGGGCTGATGTGTATGAGCAGTTCTTC.

This chain connects TRBV6-4 to TRBJ2-3; TRBD2 matches 11 bases. CDR3 size: 16 residues. Germline lookup yields CDR1 MRHNA and CDR2 SNTAGT. The junction had 12 bases not matched to a gene; V was cut back by 11 bases and J by 2 bases. The CDR3 loop reads CASSALAGGPTDTQYF. CDR3 nucleotides: TGTGCCTCAAGTGCGCTAGCGGGAGGACCCACAGATACGCAGTATTTT.

The gene calls are TRBV15 and TRBJ2-7; TRBD1 aligns across 7 bases. The CDR3 has 15 residues. V shed 1 base, J shed 1 base, and the junction held 4 bases outside the gene matches. From germline, CDR1 is LNHNV and CDR2 YYDKDF (reference sequence). CDR3 nucleotide sequence: TGTGCCACCAGCAGAGTAACAGGGGTTTCCTACGAGCAGTACTTC. This sequence encodes CATSRVTGVSYEQYF.

The V gene is TRBV5-1, the J gene TRBJ2-3, with TRBD1 matching over 9 bases. V lost 4 bases, J lost 0 bases, and 12 bases stayed unmatched. The CDR3 consists of 18 residues. Looked up from germline, CDR1 is SGHRS and CDR2 is YFSETQ. CDR3 DNA: TGCGCCAGCAGCCCGGGACCGGGACAGGGACCTAGCACAGATACGCAGTATTTT. Its translation is CASSPGPGQGPSTDTQYF.

The rearrangement joins TRBV7-2 to TRBJ2-1; 7 nucleotides line up with TRBD1. The length of the CDR3 is 15 residues. Germline values: CDR1 SGHTA, CDR2 FQGNSA. The ends lost 1 base at V and 2 bases at J; junction bases unmatched: 2. Here the CDR3 DNA reads TGTGCCAGCAGCTTAGGGCAGGGGGCCTACAATGAGCAGTTCTTC. Translation gives CASSLGQGAYNEQFF.

The genes are TRBV27 and TRBJ2-7, with TRBD1 identical over 7 bases. CDR1 is MNHEY and CDR2 is SMNVEV in the germline V gene (reference sequence). The CDR3 covers 15 residues. With 6 bases clipped from V and 4 bases from J, the junction kept 12 bases outside the gene matches. The CDR3 is CASSLRGLSGYEQYF. The CDR3 DNA sequence: TGTGCCAGCAGCCTCAGGGGGTTGAGTGGTTACGAGCAGTACTTC.

The rearrangement links TRBV29-1 to TRBJ1-4; TRBD1 might be the D (6 bases). The CDR3 sequence is 15 residues long. V shed 4 bases and J shed 0 bases, with 12 bases lying between them. Per the germline V gene, CDR1 is SQVTM and CDR2 is ANQGSEA. As DNA, the CDR3 is TGCAGCGTTGGGCCCGAGGGGGCAACTAATGAAAAACTGTTTTTT. Translated, it gives CSVGPEGATNEKLFF.

A single count supports this clone. This chain connects TRBV19 to TRBJ2-2; 7 nucleotides agree with TRBD2. Germline-derived CDR1 and CDR2 are LNHDA and SQIVND (reference sequence). This CDR3 spans 13 amino acids. V gave up 3 bases and J gave up 6 bases; unmatched junction bases: 1. The CDR3 loop reads CASSIRGAGELFF. The CDR3 nucleotides read TGTGCCAGTAGTATCCGGGGGGCCGGGGAGCTGTTTTTT.

CDR3 amino acids: CASSGPQGLASGNTIYF. CDR3 bases: TGTGCCAGCAGTGGACCCCAGGGGCTCGCATCAGGAAACACCATATATTTT. V usage is TRBV2 and J usage is TRBJ1-3; weak D call: TRBD1 (6 bases). CDR3 length: 17 residues. The V end was cut by 4 bases, the J end by 4 bases, with 20 bases between. Germline values: CDR1 SNHLY, CDR2 FYNNEI.

This clone was seen just once. The chain recombines TRBV7-3 with TRBJ1-2; TRBD1 might be the D (6 bases). CDR3 length equals 13 residues. Germline V gene lookup returns CDR1 SGHTA and CDR2 FQGTGA. Trimming removed 8 bases from V and 6 bases from J, with 16 bases in between. This CDR3 is CASGTSGGHGYTF. As DNA, the CDR3 is TGTGCCAGCGGTACATCGGGGGGGCATGGCTACACCTTC. The complete variable domain, with remaining parts taken from reference TRBV7-3 and TRBJ1-2, reads GAGVSQTPSNKVTEKGKYVELRCDPISGHTALYWYRQSLGQGPEFLIYFQGTGAADDSGLPNDRFFAVRPEGSVSTLKIQRTERGDSAVYLCASGTSGGHGYTFGSGTRLTVV.